A selection of T cell receptor beta chains follows, all from one sample in a study of shared clonotypes between healthy human individuals. Sequencing was performed with immunoSEQ multiplex PCR; in TCRdb, only in-frame clones are kept and a portion is missing. The table has approximately 2,000,000 clones, 85% to 95% seen once. The sample was naive CD4+ T cells from PBMCs. All receptors come from a man in his late teens or twenties in good health. Some clones in this sample may be carry-over from other donors' samples. Each CDR3 is given with its conserved first and last residue. The D gene is left open where the match is weak. Clone size is given for some rows only: seen once, a few or many times, or a class if the clone is expanded.

>TRBJ1-1|.|TRBD1|TRBV7-9
TGTGCCAGCAAAGAGGGGGCACTCAGGAACACTGAAGCTTTCTTT
CASKEGALRNTEAFF
>TRBJ2-7|.|TRBD1|TRBV6-6
TGTGCCAGCAGTCTGAATCGGGACAGGGGTACAAAGCAGTACTTC
CASSLNRDRGTKQYF
>TRBJ2-5|.|TRBD2|TRBV5-1
TGCGCCAGCAGCTTGTTAGGACTAGCGGGAGGGGAGACCCAGTACTTC
CASSLLGLAGGETQYF
>TRBJ2-7|.|TRBD2|TRBV28
TGTGCCAGCCGGGTCGGGGGGAGCTCCTACGAGCAGTACTTC
CASRVGGSSYEQYF
>TRBJ2-7|.|.|TRBV7-2
TGTGCCAGCAGCTTACAGGACCTCTCCACCGCCGACGAGCAGTACTTC
CASSLQDLSTADEQYF
>TRBJ2-7|.|.|TRBV6-5
TGTGCCAGCAGCCCCGGACAAGGGACGCACGAGCAGTACTTC
CASSPGQGTHEQYF
>TRBJ2-1|.|TRBD2|TRBV9
TGTGCCAGCAGCGTAGCTCCTAGCGGGAGCCTCTACAATGAGCAGTTCTTC
CASSVAPSGSLYNEQFF
>TRBJ1-5|.|.|TRBV6-6
TGTGCCAGCAGTCCGGACGGGAATCAGCCCCAGCATTTT
CASSPDGNQPQHF
>TRBJ2-5|.|.|TRBV6-5
TGTGCCAGCAGTTACTCTCGGCAGGGTGGCCAAGAGACCCAGTACTTC
CASSYSRQGGQETQYF
>TRBJ1-2|once|.|TRBV6-5
TGTGCCAGCAGTTCGTTATCCGGGACACCCAACTATGGCTACACCTTC
CASSSLSGTPNYGYTF
>TRBJ2-7|.|TRBD1|TRBV11-2
TGTGCCAGCAGCCGCAACCAGGGGGCTGGGGAGCAGTACTTC
CASSRNQGAGEQYF
>TRBJ2-1|.|.|TRBV7-9
TGTGCCAGCAGCTTATATGGGGCTACGGGGAATGAGCAGTTCTTC
CASSLYGATGNEQFF
>TRBJ2-7|.|TRBD1|TRBV19
TGTGCCAGTAGTATAGTAGGGGGGACAGGAGTCTACGAGCAGTACTTC
CASSIVGGTGVYEQYF
>TRBJ2-1|.|.|TRBV29-1
TGCAGCGCCCACCAAATCAATGAGCAGTTCTTC
CSAHQINEQFF
>TRBJ1-3|.|.|TRBV5-5
TGTGCCAGCACCAAGCCTGGAAACACCATATATTTT
CASTKPGNTIYF
>TRBJ1-2|.|.|TRBV14
TGTGCCAGCAGCCAAGATGTACAGGCTGGCTACACCTTC
CASSQDVQAGYTF
>TRBJ2-1|.|TRBD2|TRBV4-2
TGTGCCAGCAGCCAAGTGGGACTAGCGGGGGGGAGTTGGTCCTACAATGAGCAGTTCTTC
CASSQVGLAGGSWSYNEQFF
>TRBJ2-6|.|.|TRBV5-6
TGTGCCAGCAGCTTTGAAGCTGGGGCCAACGTCCTGACTTTC
CASSFEAGANVLTF
>TRBJ2-1|.|.|TRBV7-6
TGTGCCAGCAGCTTAGGGACACTACTCTACAATGAGCAGTTCTTC
CASSLGTLLYNEQFF
>TRBJ2-7|.|.|TRBV7-3
TGTGCCAGCAGTCTGGGACTCGATTTCGCCTACGAGCAGTACTTC
CASSLGLDFAYEQYF
>TRBJ2-7|.|TRBD1|TRBV30
TGTGCCTGGGGATTCCAGGGGGCTCCCTACGAGCAGTACTTC
CAWGFQGAPYEQYF
>TRBJ1-3|.|.|TRBV9
TGTGCCAGCAGCGTAGAGGGGACGCATGGAAACACCATATATTTT
CASSVEGTHGNTIYF
>TRBJ1-5|.|TRBD1|TRBV19
TGTGCCAGTAGTACGGTAACCGGGACAGGGGGCCGGGGTCAGCCCCAGCATTTT
CASSTVTGTGGRGQPQHF
>TRBJ2-1|.|TRBD2|TRBV14
TGTGCCAGCAGTCTTCAGGCTAGCGGGTTAAGTGAGCAGTTCTTC
CASSLQASGLSEQFF
>TRBJ2-1|.|.|TRBV18
TGTGCCAGCTCACCACCGGGACCAAGCTACAATGAGCAGTTCTTC
CASSPPGPSYNEQFF
>TRBJ1-1|.|.|TRBV6-4
TGTGCCAGCAGTGACGCAACCGGGACACCTTTTCCGGATGGGAGCACTGAAGCTTTCTTT
CASSDATGTPFPDGSTEAFF
>TRBJ2-2|.|.|TRBV11-2
TGTGCCAGCAGTTTATATGGGGGAGACACCGGGGAGCTGTTTTTT
CASSLYGGDTGELFF
>TRBJ1-3|.|.|TRBV7-2
TGTGCCAGCAGCTTAGCCTTAAGCTCTGGAAACACCATATATTTT
CASSLALSSGNTIYF
>TRBJ2-3|.|.|TRBV2
TGTGCCAGCAAGGTGGAGATCACAGATACGCAGTATTTT
CASKVEITDTQYF
>TRBJ2-2|.|TRBD1|TRBV10-3
TGTGCCATCAGCCGAAGGGACAGGGGGACGAACACCGGGGAGCTGTTTTTT
CAISRRDRGTNTGELFF
>TRBJ2-5|.|.|TRBV18
TGTGCCAGCTCACCAGACAGGCCAGAGACCCAGTACTTC
CASSPDRPETQYF
>TRBJ1-1|few|.|TRBV7-9
TGTGCCAGCAGCTTAGAGCGCCTCGTGACTGAAGCTTTCTTT
CASSLERLVTEAFF
>TRBJ2-3|.|.|TRBV7-6
TGTGCCAGCAGCTCGACTAGTCCCCAAATGGGAACGCAGTATTTT
CASSSTSPQMGTQYF
>TRBJ1-4|.|TRBD1|TRBV9
TGTGCCAGCAGCCCCAGGACAGGCTCTAATGAAAAACTGTTTTTT
CASSPRTGSNEKLFF
>TRBJ1-5|once|.|TRBV9
TGTGCCAGCAGCGTAGGCGTGGATCAGCCCCAGCATTTT
CASSVGVDQPQHF
>TRBJ1-3|.|.|TRBV27
TGTGCCAGCAGTGCCCTGGGGGTCTTTTCTGGAAACACCATATATTTT
CASSALGVFSGNTIYF
>TRBJ1-2|.|TRBD1|TRBV5-1
TGCGCCAGCAGCTTGGGCCCGGACAGGACTAACTATGGCTACACCTTC
CASSLGPDRTNYGYTF
>TRBJ1-5|.|.|TRBV19
TGTGCCAGTAGTAGCCCACTGGGGAGGGGCAATCAGCCCCAGCATTTT
CASSSPLGRGNQPQHF
>TRBJ2-5|.|.|TRBV19
TGTGCCAGTAGTAAGTCGTGGCAAGAGACCCAGTACTTC
CASSKSWQETQYF
>TRBJ1-5|few|.|TRBV2
TGTGCCAGCAGTAGCGTGAATCAGCCCCAGCATTTT
CASSSVNQPQHF
>TRBJ2-1|.|TRBD1|TRBV6-6
TGTGCCAGCAGGGCGGGACAGGGGATTAATGAGCAGTTCTTC
CASRAGQGINEQFF
>TRBJ2-5|.|TRBD2|TRBV25-1
TGTGCCAGCAGTCTAGCGGGAATATTGGCAGAAGAGACCCAGTACTTC
CASSLAGILAEETQYF
>TRBJ1-2|.|TRBD1|TRBV27
TGTGCCAGCAGATACACAGGGGGCGGCTACACCTTC
CASRYTGGGYTF
>TRBJ2-7|.|.|TRBV4-1
TGCGCCAGCAGCCCCTTAGGGAGTCCTGAGCAGTACTTC
CASSPLGSPEQYF